The 11 T cell receptor beta chains presented below share a single source sample, sequenced in a study of T cell responses to AZD1222 COVID-19 vaccine. The protocol was immunoSEQ multiplex PCR, while the TCRdb copy is restricted to in-frame clones and leaves out a portion. Of about 59,000 clones in the sample, approximately 92% were seen once. The sequencing here drew on peripheral blood, taken 28 days after the second AZD1222 dose. Every receptor here comes from an adult who received the AZD1222 COVID-19 vaccine.

The chain combines TRBV13 with TRBJ2-7, with 8 positions matching TRBD1. This CDR3 is built from 15 residues. The trim removed 3 bases at V and 0 bases at J, leaving 4 bases unmatched. Germline V lookup: CDR1 PRHDT, CDR2 FYEKMQ (reference sequence). CDR3 sequence (DNA): TGTGCCAGCAGCTTCCGGACAGGGTTCTCCTACGAGCAGTACTTC. It encodes CASSFRTGFSYEQYF.

The V and J genes are TRBV5-6 and TRBJ1-2, with 8 bases that match TRBD1. V trimming: 4 bases; J trimming: 9 bases; junction bases outside the gene matches: 8. This CDR3 has 13 amino acids. Germline V CDR1 and CDR2: SGHDT, YYEEEE. CDR3 region: CASSVTGGRRYTF. The CDR3 DNA reads TGTGCCAGCAGCGTAACAGGGGGTCGTCGCTACACCTTC. Supplemented by reference TRBV5-6 and TRBJ1-2, the full variable domain reads DAGVTQSPTHLIKTRGQQVTLRCSPKSGHDTVSWYQQALGQGPQFIFQYYEEEERQRGNFPDRFSGHQFPNYSSELNVNALLLGDSALYLCASSVTGGRRYTFGSGTRLTVV.

The chain links TRBV19 to TRBJ1-2; D is perhaps TRBD1 (5 bases). CDR1 and CDR2 (germline): LNHDA, SQIVND (reference sequence). V lost 8 bases and J 3 bases, leaving 19 bases between the germline ends. This CDR3 comprises 15 residues. CDR3 nucleotides: TGTGCCAGTCGGGGCCCGGGAGGGCAGGACTATGGCTACACCTTC. Its translation is CASRGPGGQDYGYTF.

This clone was observed once. The chain couples TRBV24-1 to TRBJ2-5, with 7 bases identical to TRBD1. V dropped 3 bases and J dropped 5; count of bases not matched to a gene: 8. The CDR3 is made up of 15 amino acids. Germline loops: CDR1 KGHDR, CDR2 SFDVKD. The CDR3 DNA reads as TGTGCCACCAGTGATCGGGCAGGGGGAAAGGAGACCCAGTACTTC. Protein: CATSDRAGGKETQYF.

The chain is built from TRBV9 and TRBJ1-2; D is unresolved. The CDR3 is made up of 12 amino acids. Germline V gene data show CDR1 as SGDLS and CDR2 as YYNGEE. Trimming shortened V by 0 bases and J by 7 bases, and 7 bases separated the two germline ends. CDR3 residues: CASSVVAGGYTF. The CDR3 nucleotides read TGTGCCAGCAGCGTAGTTGCGGGTGGCTACACCTTC.

The chain is built from TRBV6-5 and TRBJ2-7; D may be TRBD1 (6 bases). The CDR3 is made up of 15 amino acids. The germline V and J ends were trimmed by 5 bases and 1 base, with 15 bases remaining between them. CDR1 and CDR2 from the germline V gene are MNHEY and SVGAGI. In DNA form, the CDR3 reads TGTGCCAGCAGTCCGGACAGCACTTTTTCCTACGAGCAGTACTTC. It yields the protein CASSPDSTFSYEQYF.

This chain links TRBV27 with TRBJ1-4; the D gene is possibly TRBD1 (6 bases). From germline, CDR1 is MNHEY and CDR2 SMNVEV (reference sequence). The CDR3 extends over 14 amino acids. The V and J ends lost 3 bases and 2 bases respectively, with 7 bases between them. The CDR3 region has the DNA TGTGCCAGCAGTTTCCAGGGGACTAATGAAAAACTGTTTTTT. It translates to CASSFQGTNEKLFF.

This clone was seen once. The chain has TRBV4-1 and TRBJ1-5, with D perhaps matching TRBD1 (6 bases). The CDR3 extends over 15 amino acids. V was shortened by 5 bases and J by 6 bases, with 17 bases between the two germline ends. Germline V gene lookup returns CDR1 MGHRA and CDR2 YSYEKL. CDR3 region: CASSSPEGGSQPQHF. CDR3 bases: TGCGCCAGCAGCTCGCCGGAGGGGGGCAGTCAGCCCCAGCATTTT.

The chain carries TRBV11-2 and TRBJ1-5; D call uncertain. Germline assignment: CDR1 SGHAT and CDR2 FQNNGV. CDR3 length equals 13 residues. With 3 bases removed from V and 4 bases from J, the gap between germline ends came to 7 bases. The CDR3 loop reads CASSLLRNQPQHF. CDR3 coding DNA: TGTGCCAGCAGCTTGTTACGGAATCAGCCCCAGCATTTT.

The rearrangement uses TRBV3-1 (or the pseudogene TRBV3-2) and TRBJ2-7; D ambiguous. Germline CDR1 reads LGHDT; CDR2 reads YNNKEL (reference sequence). V lost 4 bases, J lost 2 bases, and 9 bases lay in between. The CDR3 consists of 13 residues. CDR3 residues: CASSLRQAYEQYF. The CDR3 nucleotides read TGTGCCAGCAGCCTTCGTCAGGCCTACGAGCAGTACTTC.

The V call is TRBV7-3, the J call TRBJ2-7; D call uncertain. V gave up 1 base and J gave up 0 bases, with 10 bases separating them. This CDR3 is 15 amino acids long. The germline V gene encodes CDR1 SGHTA and CDR2 FQGTGA. The chain's CDR3 is CASSLKGATSYEQYF. The DNA for the CDR3 is TGTGCCAGCAGCTTAAAAGGAGCAACCTCCTACGAGCAGTACTTC.